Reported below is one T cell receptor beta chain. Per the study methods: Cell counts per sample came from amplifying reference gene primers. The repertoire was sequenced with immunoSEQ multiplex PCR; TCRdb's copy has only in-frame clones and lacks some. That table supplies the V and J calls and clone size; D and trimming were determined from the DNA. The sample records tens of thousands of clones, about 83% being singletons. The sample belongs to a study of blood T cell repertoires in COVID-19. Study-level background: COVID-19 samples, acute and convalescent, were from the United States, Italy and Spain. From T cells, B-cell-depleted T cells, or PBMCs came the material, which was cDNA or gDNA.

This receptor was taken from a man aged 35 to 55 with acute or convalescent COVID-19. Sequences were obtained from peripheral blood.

The CDR3 DNA reads as TGTGCCAGCAGCTTTTATAAGGGAGTGGTTGAAAAACTGTTTTTT. This codes for CASSFYKGVVEKLFF. The chain recombines TRBV11-2 with TRBJ1-4, with D unresolved. Germline CDR1 is SGHAT and CDR2 is FQNNGV. Trimming shortened V by 3 bases and J by 7 bases, and 15 bases separated the two germline ends. This CDR3 contains 15 residues.